This paragraph covers one T cell receptor (beta chain) sequence. Germline-derived CDR1 and CDR2 are LNHNV and YYDKDF (reference sequence). V was pared by 5 bases and J by 8 bases, with 15 bases of the junction left unmatched. CDR3 size: 17 residues. This sample was taken from a study of shared clonotypes between healthy human individuals. Generated by immunoSEQ multiplex PCR, the TCRdb table keeps only in-frame clones and is missing some. This sample carries 550,000 to 800,000 clones, roughly 70% of them seen once, and the ten largest clones take 1.7%. The V call is TRBV15, the J call TRBJ2-1; 10 bases are a match to TRBD1. This clonotype was obtained from a woman aged 25 to 45 in good health. The sample consisted of memory CD4+ T cells sorted from blood. Specified subset: CD45RA-negative fraction. The CDR3 region has the DNA TGTGCCACCAGCTACCGGATCGGGACAGGGGTAGTATATGAGCAGTTCTTC. This gives the protein CATSYRIGTGVVYEQFF.